The 4 T cell receptor beta chains reported below all come from one sample, sequenced in a study of response to subunit inactivated influenza vaccine. TCRdb fed the RT-PCR reads into MiXCR, producing one record per CDR3 protein. This table holds around 490,000 distinct CDR3 sequences, 6% to 9% found once. The specimen comprised PBMCs from blood, sampled 23 to 25 months after vaccination. The receptors were gathered from a man between 45 and 75 years old who received an inactivated influenza vaccine.

The chain combines TRBV20-1 with TRBJ1-1; D gene uncertain. CDR1 is DFQATT, CDR2 SNEGSKA, per germline (reference sequence). This CDR3 has 11 residues. The V and J ends lost 3 bases and 8 bases respectively, with 10 bases between them. The CDR3 DNA is TGCAGTGCTAGTAGGCCAGGCGAAGCTTTCTTT. Protein product: CSASRPGEAFF.

Ten or more counts support this clonotype. The chain couples TRBV6-2 or TRBV6-3 to TRBJ1-5; D is undetermined. The V end lost 5 bases, the J end lost 2 bases, and 19 bases lay between the germline ends. This CDR3 region has 17 residues. CDR1 and CDR2 from the germline V gene are MNHEY and SVGEGT. CDR3 DNA sequence: TGTGCCAGCAGTCCATACTTCACAGTGATAGGCAATCAGCCCCAGCATTTT. Amino acids: CASSPYFTVIGNQPQHF.

This clonotype was seen more than once but under ten times. The chain recombines TRBV21-1 with TRBJ2-7; the D call TRBD1 from the table was never checked on the DNA. TRBV21-1 is noted as a pseudogene. The CDR3 totals 17 residues. CDR3 loop: CASRKGGVQGFFYEQYF. CDR3 sequence (DNA): TGTGCCAGCAGAAAGGGGGGCGTACAGGGCTTTTTCTACGAGCAGTACTTC.

This chain uses TRBV12-3 or TRBV12-4 with TRBJ2-7, with D possibly matching TRBD1 (6 bases). Trimming removed 5 bases at V and 7 bases at J, with 15 bases between. The CDR3 has 13 residues. The CDR3 protein is CASSRQDSTEQYF. In DNA, the CDR3 is TGTGCCAGCAGTAGACAGGACAGTACAGAGCAGTACTTC.